One sample yielded the 27 T cell receptor beta chains listed below, sequenced in a study of blood T cell repertoires in COVID-19. The protocol was immunoSEQ multiplex PCR, while the TCRdb copy is restricted to in-frame clones and leaves out a portion. In the table there are about 92,000 clones, around nine tenths of which are singletons. The sequencing sample was made of peripheral blood. Receptor source: a woman in her sixties or seventies with COVID-19, enrolled during active disease.

The chain has TRBV7-3 and TRBJ1-5; possibly TRBD1 for D (5 bases). Trimming stripped 4 bases from V and 7 bases from J, with 11 bases between. This CDR3 spans 13 amino acids. Germline V gene lookup returns CDR1 SGHTA and CDR2 FQGTGA. CDR3 amino acids: CASSSAWGQPQHF. Written as DNA, the CDR3 is TGTGCCAGCAGCTCCGCATGGGGCCAGCCCCAGCATTTT. The full variable domain, rest sourced from reference TRBV7-3 and TRBJ1-5, is GAGVSQTPSNKVTEKGKYVELRCDPISGHTALYWYRQSLGQGPEFLIYFQGTGAADDSGLPNDRFFAVRPEGSVSTLKIQRTERGDSAVYLCASSSAWGQPQHFGDGTRLSIL.

This chain connects TRBV11-2 to TRBJ1-1; D is unclear. Trimming took 0 bases from V and 11 from J, leaving 7 bases between them. The germline V gene encodes CDR1 SGHAT and CDR2 FQNNGV. The CDR3 spans 11 residues. This chain's CDR3 is CASSLDSLAFF. In nucleotides, the CDR3 is TGTGCCAGCAGCTTAGATTCTTTGGCTTTCTTT.

The chain recombines TRBV27 with TRBJ1-6; no definite D call. Trimming pared 0 bases from V and 10 bases from J, leaving 10 bases between. The CDR3 runs to 14 residues. The germline gives CDR1 MNHEY, CDR2 SMNVEV (reference sequence). Written as DNA, the CDR3 is TGTGCCAGCAGTTTATCCGGGGTCGGCTCACCCCTCCACTTT. Amino acids: CASSLSGVGSPLHF.

The V and J genes are TRBV5-4 and TRBJ1-1; perhaps TRBD1 as D (5 bases). The CDR3 is made up of 14 amino acids. Germline V gives CDR1 SGHNT, CDR2 YYREEE (reference sequence). V was pared by 4 bases and J by 7 bases, with 17 bases between. Here the CDR3 DNA reads TGTGCCAGCAGCCCCCAGGGAAGACAATTTGAAGCTTTCTTT. It yields the protein CASSPQGRQFEAFF.

This chain links TRBV19 with TRBJ2-7; 10 bases line up with TRBD1. The CDR3 runs to 14 residues. After removal of 5 bases from V and 2 bases from J, the junction contained 3 bases not matched to a gene. The V gene's germline CDR1 is LNHDA and CDR2 SQIVND (reference sequence). CDR3 region: CASSLDRGTYEQYF. The CDR3 DNA sequence: TGTGCCAGTAGTTTGGACAGGGGGACCTACGAGCAGTACTTC.

This CDR3 reads CASSLQGQGNYGYTF. CDR3 in DNA: TGCGCCAGCAGCTTACAGGGACAGGGGAACTATGGCTACACCTTC. The chain recombines TRBV5-1 with TRBJ1-2; the match to TRBD1 covers 10 bases. The CDR3 is 15 amino acids. CDR1 SGHRS and CDR2 YFSETQ come from the germline V gene. V was pared by 2 bases and J by 2 bases, with 3 bases of the junction left unmatched.

In this sample, this clone is medium-sized. The V and J genes are TRBV3-1 (or the pseudogene TRBV3-2) and TRBJ1-1; D remains ambiguous. In germline, CDR1 is LGHDT, CDR2 YNNKEL (reference sequence). This CDR3 has 14 residues. V lost 0 bases and J 8 bases, leaving 13 bases between the germline ends. The CDR3 sequence is CASSQEASSSEAFF. The CDR3 nucleotides read TGTGCCAGCAGCCAAGAAGCGTCCTCGTCCGAAGCTTTCTTT.

The chain couples TRBV18 to TRBJ1-5; no clear D gene. The V end lost 2 bases, the J end lost 1 base, and 12 bases lay between the germline ends. Germline CDR1 and CDR2: KGHSH and LQKENI. CDR3 length: 16 amino acids. In DNA form, the CDR3 reads TGTGCCAGCTCACCAGGGGAGGGATTAAGCAATCAGCCCCAGCATTTT. Amino acid sequence: CASSPGEGLSNQPQHF.

The rearrangement uses TRBV30 and TRBJ1-6; 7 bases match TRBD1. V dropped 5 bases and J dropped 8; count of bases not matched to a gene: 9. Germline V gene data show CDR1 as GTSNPN and CDR2 as SVGIG (reference sequence). The CDR3 spans 14 residues. The CDR3 region has the DNA TGTGCCTGGGGGTACAGGGGTCTGGATTCACCCCTCCACTTT. Residues: CAWGYRGLDSPLHF. Full variable domain (outside the CDR3, taken from reference TRBV30 and TRBJ1-6): SQTIHQWPATLVQPVGSPLSLECTVEGTSNPNLYWYRQAAGRGLQLLFYSVGIGQISSEVPQNLSASRPQDRQFILSSKKLLLSDSGFYLCAWGYRGLDSPLHFGNGTRLTVT.

This sequence joins TRBV3-1 (or the pseudogene TRBV3-2) and TRBJ2-3; 7 nucleotides match TRBD2. CDR3 length: 14 residues. The J segment lost 1 base and the V segment lost 6 bases, leaving 4 bases of the junction unmatched. Per the germline V gene, CDR1 is LGHDT and CDR2 is YNNKEL (reference sequence). The CDR3 DNA sequence: TGTGCCAGCAGGAGGGGAGGGGGCACAGATACGCAGTATTTT. Protein product: CASRRGGGTDTQYF.

The rearrangement uses TRBV30 and TRBJ1-5; possible D gene TRBD1, 6 bases. Germline lookup yields CDR1 GTSNPN and CDR2 SVGIG (reference sequence). Trimming cost V 4 bases and J 2 bases, with 15 bases left between them. This CDR3 spans 15 amino acids. In nucleotides, the CDR3 is TGTGCCTGGACTCTGGGAGGGGGGCGCAATCAGCCCCAGCATTTT. Its protein is CAWTLGGGRNQPQHF.

V is TRBV6-5 and J is TRBJ2-3, with a tentative D call TRBD2 (6 bases). The germline CDR1 and CDR2 sequences are MNHEY and SVGAGI. Trimming shortened V by 0 bases and J by 1 base, and 11 bases separated the two germline ends. The CDR3 contains 16 residues. The CDR3 region is CASSYSGGPGTDTQYF. In DNA, the CDR3 is TGTGCCAGCAGTTACTCCGGGGGACCTGGCACAGATACGCAGTATTTT.

The chain couples TRBV19 to TRBJ2-1; D not certain. The CDR3 has 14 residues. CDR1 is LNHDA and CDR2 is SQIVND in the germline V gene (reference sequence). The V end lost 1 base, the J end lost 7 bases, and 11 bases lay between the germline ends. The CDR3 sequence is CASSIGLDHNEQFF. The CDR3 nucleotides read TGTGCCAGTAGTATAGGACTCGACCATAATGAGCAGTTCTTC.

J is TRBJ1-5 and V is TRBV3-1 (or the pseudogene TRBV3-2); D not resolved. Trimming stripped 0 bases from V and 6 bases from J, with 27 bases between. The germline V gene has CDR1 LGHDT and CDR2 YNNKEL (reference sequence). This CDR3 region has 20 residues. The CDR3 bases are TGTGCCAGCAGCCAAGATCACCCCGGAGGACGTAGTATTCGCGGTCAGCCCCAGCATTTT. Its protein product is CASSQDHPGGRSIRGQPQHF.

This chain joins TRBV4-2 and TRBJ1-2; unclear D gene. Per the germline V gene, CDR1 is LGHNA and CDR2 is YNFKEQ. The CDR3 extends over 17 amino acids. V was cut by 4 bases and J by 0 bases, with 18 bases left in between. Written as DNA, the CDR3 is TGTGCCAGCAGCCTACCGCGGCGCGAGGGAGCTAACTATGGCTACACCTTC. Amino acid sequence: CASSLPRREGANYGYTF.

The chain uses TRBV29-1 and TRBJ1-1; 9 bases are shared with TRBD1. This CDR3 is 12 amino acids long. Unmatched junction bases numbered 8, after V lost 7 bases and J lost 8 bases. Looked up from germline, CDR1 is SQVTM and CDR2 is ANQGSEA. The CDR3 spells CSASRTGEEAFF. CDR3 DNA: TGCAGCGCCTCTAGGACAGGGGAAGAAGCTTTCTTT.

V and J are TRBV6-2 or TRBV6-3 and TRBJ2-6, with TRBD1 as a possible D gene (5 bases). The CDR3 runs 17 residues. The germline V gene has CDR1 MNHEY and CDR2 SVGEGT. Trimming took 0 bases from V and 0 from J, leaving 9 bases between them. CDR3 in DNA: TGTGCCAGCAGTTACTCGGACACGTTCTCTGGGGCCAACGTCCTGACTTTC. It yields the protein CASSYSDTFSGANVLTF.

CDR3 coding DNA: TGTGCCAGCAGCTTAGGGGCCAGGCAATCCCTTGAAGCTTTCTTT. The encoded protein is CASSLGARQSLEAFF. The chain uses TRBV7-9 and TRBJ1-1; D is unclear. The germline V gene has CDR1 SEHNR and CDR2 FQNEAQ (reference sequence). V dropped 1 base and J dropped 7 bases, with 16 bases sitting between them. The CDR3 extends over 15 amino acids.

This chain uses TRBV6-1 with TRBJ2-2; D not certain. Deletions cut 1 base from V and 4 bases from J, with 10 bases between. Per germline, CDR1 MNHNS and CDR2 SASEGT. This CDR3 has 15 residues. CDR3 region: CASSEERPATGELFF. The CDR3 bases are TGTGCCAGCAGTGAAGAGAGGCCAGCCACCGGGGAGCTGTTTTTT.

V and J are TRBV19 and TRBJ1-6, with 10 bases matching TRBD1. The V gene's germline CDR1 is LNHDA and CDR2 SQIVND (reference sequence). The CDR3 covers 17 residues. V trimming: 5 bases; J trimming: 0 bases; junction bases outside the gene matches: 4. The CDR3 nucleotides read TGTGCCAGTAGTTTCCGGGACAGGGGCTCCTATAATTCACCCCTCCACTTT. It is translated as CASSFRDRGSYNSPLHF. Full variable domain (outside the CDR3, taken from reference TRBV19 and TRBJ1-6): DGGITQSPKYLFRKEGQNVTLSCEQNLNHDAMYWYRQDPGQGLRLIYYSQIVNDFQKGDIAEGYSVSREKKESFPLTVTSAQKNPTAFYLCASSFRDRGSYNSPLHFGNGTRLTVT.

This clone was observed once. The chain has TRBV30 and TRBJ1-5; 7 bases align to TRBD1. With V trimmed by 1 base and J by 5 bases, 5 bases remained unmatched. The length of the CDR3 is 14 residues. Germline V CDR1 and CDR2: GTSNPN, SVGIG (reference sequence). CDR3: CAWSGTGVYQPQHF. CDR3 bases: TGTGCCTGGAGTGGAACAGGGGTTTATCAGCCCCAGCATTTT.

The V call is TRBV7-9, the J call TRBJ1-2, with a tentative D call TRBD1 (6 bases). V was trimmed by 5 bases and J by 3 bases, leaving 16 bases between them. This CDR3 comprises 15 residues. In germline, CDR1 is SEHNR, CDR2 FQNEAQ (reference sequence). The CDR3 bases are TGTGCCAGCAGCCCAGGACAGTCTGCTGACTATGGCTACACCTTC. It specifies CASSPGQSADYGYTF.

The chain has TRBV29-1 and TRBJ2-5; 7 bases are a match to TRBD1. The germline gives CDR1 SQVTM, CDR2 ANQGSEA. The CDR3 length is 13 residues. Trimming took 7 bases from V and 2 from J; bases not matched to a gene: 7. The CDR3 loop is CSASGTVQETQYF. For the CDR3, the DNA is TGCAGCGCCTCCGGGACAGTACAAGAGACCCAGTACTTC.

J is TRBJ2-5 and V is TRBV7-9; D is unclear. Per the germline V gene, CDR1 is SEHNR and CDR2 is FQNEAQ (reference sequence). Trimming shortened V by 5 bases and J by 5 bases, and 18 bases separated the two germline ends. The CDR3 runs to 15 residues. CDR3 nucleotides: TGTGCCAGCAGCCCCACGGCCCTATCCGGGGAGACCCAGTACTTC. Translated, it gives CASSPTALSGETQYF.

The V gene is TRBV4-1, the J gene TRBJ2-7; TRBD1 matches at 10 bases. The CDR3 loop spans 14 amino acids. Unmatched junction bases numbered 5, after V lost 4 bases and J lost 5 bases. The germline CDR1 and CDR2 sequences are MGHRA and YSYEKL. CDR3 nucleotide sequence: TGCGCCAGCAGCCTGGACAGGGGGGGAGACGAGCAGTACTTC. Translating it yields CASSLDRGGDEQYF.

The chain employs TRBV6-5 and TRBJ2-1; 8 nucleotides line up with TRBD1. The trim removed 6 bases at V and 1 base at J, leaving 2 bases unmatched. This CDR3 contains 14 residues. In germline, CDR1 is MNHEY, CDR2 SVGAGI. The CDR3 protein is CASSRQGSYNEQFF. The CDR3 nucleotides are TGTGCCAGCAGCAGACAGGGGTCCTACAATGAGCAGTTCTTC.

About this clone: At one of its ends the junction is not consistent with the germline gene, which may arise from a read error. The V call is TRBV7-7, the J call TRBJ2-7; unclear D gene. The germline gives CDR1 SSHAT, CDR2 FNYEAQ (reference sequence). The CDR3 is made up of 13 amino acids. CDR3 bases: TGTGCTAGCAGCTTACGAAAAGGCGGAGAGCAGTACTTC. As protein: CASSLRKGGEQYF.